This T cell receptor beta chain appears in the sequencing data of a study of CD8 T cells in Susac syndrome. An input of about 0.5 to 1 ug of RNA was subjected to reverse transcription using random hexamers. TCRdb re-called the immunoSEQ multiplex PCR reads through MiXCR, storing one row per CDR3 protein. The sample gives roughly 120,000 distinct CDR3 sequences, about 95% of which show up once; approximately 0.089% is in the top ten. The CDR3 runs to 14 residues. V lost 6 bases and J lost 2; bases outside the gene matches: 10. The V gene's germline CDR1 is DFQATT and CDR2 SNEGSKA (reference sequence).

The specimen was CD4+ T cells from PBMCs. V usage is TRBV20-1 and J usage is TRBJ2-7, with 7 bases aligning to TRBD1. The source is a human donor in good health. CDR3 in amino acids: CSARSGQPTYEQYF. The CDR3 nucleotides read TGCAGTGCCCGATCGGGACAGCCTACCTACGAGCAGTACTTC.